A selection of T cell receptor beta chains follows, all from one sample in a study of blood T cell repertoires in COVID-19. Data came from immunoSEQ multiplex PCR; TCRdb stores just in-frame clones and leaves some out. The profile covers 150,000 to 200,000 clones, with approximately 81% appearing a single time and roughly 3% taken by the ten largest. Material: peripheral blood. These receptors originate from a human donor with acute or convalescent COVID-19. The donor label of this sample is uncertain. Both conserved end residues are part of each CDR3. The order of the fields is V gene, CDR3 protein.

V: TRBV6-5; CDR3: CASSLGDRGSPLHF
V: TRBV7-3; CDR3: CASSFQARGGYTF
V: TRBV11-2; CDR3: CASGMGDRNLNEQFF
V: TRBV7-2; CDR3: CASRDRGISNQPQHF
V: TRBV2; CDR3: CASSFIGGGLETQYF
V: TRBV7-3; CDR3: CASSPQGTDRWGYTF
V: TRBV11-2; CDR3: CASSLAFSGFYGYTF
V: TRBV28; CDR3: CASSLGSGHSQPQHF
V: TRBV7-9; CDR3: CASSLALVVVGLDYEQYF
V: TRBV30; CDR3: CAWSKSRVFYGYTF
V: TRBV30; CDR3: CAWRPGQRNEKLFF
V: TRBV11-3; CDR3: CASSSGTGSEKLFF
V: TRBV15; CDR3: CATSGRPDSSNQPQHF
V: TRBV18; CDR3: CASQEGRSTEAFF
V: TRBV10-2; CDR3: CASSEGQGLAKNIQYF
V: TRBV9; CDR3: CASSVAVHTDTQYF
V: TRBV3-1/TRBV3-2; CDR3: CASSRPGRNEKLFF
V: TRBV7-3; CDR3: CASSRSGVETQYF
V: TRBV7-2; CDR3: CASSLGGTGNTEAFF
V: TRBV6-2/TRBV6-3; CDR3: CASSQQGRRGYTF
V: TRBV7-9; CDR3: CASSLTGQYNEKLFF
V: TRBV9; CDR3: CASSVAPTGNTIYF
V: TRBV18; CDR3: CASSLRQGWTEAFF
V: TRBV7-2; CDR3: CASSFRQGDEQYF
V: TRBV5-1; CDR3: CASSLFGLAAGTDTQYF
V: TRBV27; CDR3: CASSVGQGLHEQYF
V: TRBV4-2; CDR3: CASSQEWRASGQPQHF
V: TRBV2; CDR3: CASSGLAGRANTGELFF
V: TRBV18; CDR3: CASSPGTGGTGNQPQHF
V: TRBV3-1/TRBV3-2; CDR3: CASSPGQVYGYTF